A few counts support the clone carrying this T cell receptor (beta chain). Its matching antigen is unknown. The junction departs from the called germline gene at one end, perhaps through a read error. The source of the sample is a study of lung T cells in sarcoidosis with Löfgren's syndrome. Overall study context: Analyses focused on Löfgren's syndrome patients. Study-wide points: TRAV12-1 and TRBV2 were reportedly most expanded in Löfgren's patients. Recognition of an unidentified sarcoidosis antigen was only suggested.

CDR1 and CDR2 (germline): SGHRS, YFSETQ. This CDR3 has 16 residues. TCRdb processed the reads anew with MiXCR; each CDR3 protein has one entry. The sample has tens of thousands of distinct CDR3 sequences; 21% are singletons. Sample: CD4+ T cells from PBMCs. The source of this sequence is a human donor with sarcoidosis (Löfgren's syndrome or another form), or a control subject (not recorded which). This chain joins TRBV5-1 and TRBJ2-7; 8 bases match TRBD1. The CDR3 loop is CASREIPGQVSSEQYF. CDR3 bases: TGCGCCAGCAGAGAGATTCCGGGACAGGTGTCCTCCGAGCAGTACTTC. Complete variable domain (other parts from reference TRBV5-1 and TRBJ2-7): KAGVTQTPRYLIKTRGQQVTLSCSPISGHRSVSWYQQTPGQGLQFLFEYFSETQRNKGNFPGRFSGRQFSNSRSEMNVSTLELGDSALYLCASREIPGQVSSEQYFGPGTRLTVT.